The rows below give T cell receptor beta chains drawn from one sample of a study of radiation and T cells in renal cell carcinoma. Profiled with immunoSEQ multiplex PCR; TCRdb holds only in-frame clones, not every one. The profile shows approximately 83,000 clones, approximately 80% of them singletons. The starting material was blood, obtained from a patient whose treatment included radiotherapy and nephrectomy. The receptors come from a man in his fifties with renal cell carcinoma. The CDR3 runs from the conserved cysteine through the conserved F or W. D genes are given only for firm matches. Clone sizes are given selectively: once, few, many, or a class where the clone is expanded.

clone_size: once; j_call: TRBJ2-1; v_call: TRBV27; d_call: TRBD2; cdr3_nt: TGTGCCAGCAGCTTGGGGACTAGCGGGAGCTATGAGCAGTTCTTC; cdr3_aa: CASSLGTSGSYEQFF
clone_size: -; j_call: TRBJ2-7; v_call: TRBV7-9; d_call: -; cdr3_nt: TGTGCCAGCAGCTTAGGAGGAACTCTCGGTATCGAGCAGTACTTC; cdr3_aa: CASSLGGTLGIEQYF
clone_size: -; j_call: TRBJ1-1; v_call: TRBV2; d_call: -; cdr3_nt: TGTGCCAGCAGTACCCAAGTGAACACTGAAGCTTTCTTT; cdr3_aa: CASSTQVNTEAFF
clone_size: -; j_call: TRBJ2-7; v_call: TRBV9; d_call: TRBD2; cdr3_nt: TGTGCCAGCAGCGTAGATACGGGAGGATGGAACGAGCAGTACTTC; cdr3_aa: CASSVDTGGWNEQYF
clone_size: once; j_call: TRBJ2-1; v_call: TRBV27; d_call: -; cdr3_nt: TGTGCCAGCAGTTACGGTGTAAGCTCCTACAATGAGCAGTTCTTC; cdr3_aa: CASSYGVSSYNEQFF
clone_size: -; j_call: TRBJ2-2; v_call: TRBV18; d_call: TRBD2; cdr3_nt: TGTGCCAGCTCACCACGGAGCGGGGGACCCGGGGAGCTGTTTTTT; cdr3_aa: CASSPRSGGPGELFF
clone_size: -; j_call: TRBJ2-3; v_call: TRBV5-6; d_call: -; cdr3_nt: TGTGCCAGCTTAATTGGTGTAAACACAGATACGCAGTATTTT; cdr3_aa: CASLIGVNTDTQYF
clone_size: many; j_call: TRBJ2-7; v_call: TRBV10-3; d_call: -; cdr3_nt: TGTGCCATCAGTGAGTCCCACGAGCAGTACTTC; cdr3_aa: CAISESHEQYF
clone_size: -; j_call: TRBJ1-2; v_call: TRBV6-5; d_call: -; cdr3_nt: TGTGCCAGCAGTATCCGGGACTCCGGGTATGGCTACACCTTC; cdr3_aa: CASSIRDSGYGYTF
clone_size: -; j_call: TRBJ1-5; v_call: TRBV7-2; d_call: -; cdr3_nt: TGTGCCAGCAGCTTAAGTGTTATGACAGATAGCAATCAGCCCCAGCATTTT; cdr3_aa: CASSLSVMTDSNQPQHF
clone_size: -; j_call: TRBJ2-3; v_call: TRBV6-6; d_call: TRBD2; cdr3_nt: TGTGCCAGCAGTTACACTAGCGGCTACACAGATACGCAGTATTTT; cdr3_aa: CASSYTSGYTDTQYF
clone_size: -; j_call: TRBJ2-1; v_call: TRBV7-2; d_call: -; cdr3_nt: TGTGCCAGCAGCTTAGGCGACAGGTATTTTAATGAGCAGTTCTTC; cdr3_aa: CASSLGDRYFNEQFF
clone_size: -; j_call: TRBJ2-1; v_call: TRBV4-1; d_call: TRBD2; cdr3_nt: TGCGCCAGCAGCCAAGCCCTCTCGCGGGAGGCTTCCAATGAGCAGTTCTTC; cdr3_aa: CASSQALSREASNEQFF
clone_size: -; j_call: TRBJ2-3; v_call: TRBV5-1; d_call: TRBD2; cdr3_nt: TGCGCCAGCAGCTCGGGACTAGCGGGGTCTGGAGATACGCAGTATTTT; cdr3_aa: CASSSGLAGSGDTQYF
clone_size: -; j_call: TRBJ2-1; v_call: TRBV7-3; d_call: TRBD1; cdr3_nt: TGTGCCAGCAGCTTAATGCAGGGGGCCTCCAATGAGCAGTTCTTC; cdr3_aa: CASSLMQGASNEQFF
clone_size: -; j_call: TRBJ1-2; v_call: TRBV7-8; d_call: -; cdr3_nt: TGTGCCAGCAGCTTAGGGACAGTGAGAGGCTACACCTTC; cdr3_aa: CASSLGTVRGYTF
clone_size: -; j_call: TRBJ2-7; v_call: TRBV9; d_call: TRBD2; cdr3_nt: TGTGCCAGCAGCGTAGCCGGGACTAGCGACTACGAGCAGTACTTC; cdr3_aa: CASSVAGTSDYEQYF
clone_size: -; j_call: TRBJ1-4; v_call: TRBV9; d_call: -; cdr3_nt: TGTGCCAGCAGCCCTCACCCTAATGAAAAACTGTTTTTT; cdr3_aa: CASSPHPNEKLFF
clone_size: -; j_call: TRBJ2-1; v_call: TRBV7-9; d_call: TRBD2; cdr3_nt: TGTGCCAGCAGCCCCTCCGCTAGCGGTAACTACAATGAGCAGTTCTTC; cdr3_aa: CASSPSASGNYNEQFF